This T cell receptor beta chain originates from a study of cytomegalovirus exposure and HLA in healthy donors. Study in general: About 83 million unique TCRs from HLA-typed donors made up an early data release.

The CDR3 contains 12 residues. With 4 bases clipped from V and 8 bases from J, the junction kept 3 bases outside the gene matches. Germline V gene data show CDR1 as KGHSH and CDR2 as LQKENI. This clone was counted a few times. Primers for the PCR totalled 60 Vbeta and 13 Jbeta. The method was immunoSEQ multiplex PCR; TCRdb's version includes in-frame clones alone and lacks a portion of them. The table records approximately 150,000 clones, roughly 66% of them present only once. The V gene is TRBV18, the J gene TRBJ1-1, with 8 bases identical to TRBD1. The specimen sequenced was PBMCs. This TCR was sampled from a woman aged 55-75 years in good health and CMV-seronegative. The CDR3 region has the DNA TGTGCCAGCTCACTACGACAGGGGGAAGCTTTCTTT. Amino acid sequence: CASSLRQGEAFF.